The present T cell receptor beta chain was sequenced within a study of identical twins. Study-level findings and limits: Out-of-frame alpha sequences shared by twins were enriched for low generation probability. Out-of-frame TCR alpha sharing observed in monozygotic twins exceeded model estimates. Invariant MAIT and iNKT cells are populations that could partly confound zero-insertion analyses.

Template switching introduced a universal primer site, and the cDNA bore unique molecular identifiers. A single record per CDR3 protein comes from TCRdb applying MiXCR to the 5' RACE reads. The profile covers about 390,000 distinct CDR3 sequences, with roughly 10% appearing a single time and around 8.6% taken by the ten largest. This clonotype was found many times. What it binds is unknown. This CDR3 is built from 18 residues. Germline trimming cut 1 base from V and 3 bases from J; bases unmatched to any gene: 10. In germline, CDR1 is SGHDT, CDR2 YYEEEE. The receptor was isolated from a woman in her forties or fifties in good health. Source material: naive T cells sorted from blood. V and J are TRBV5-6 and TRBJ2-2, with 9 bases aligning to TRBD2. CDR3 sequence reads: CASSLYLSLAGDTGELFF. The CDR3 nucleotides are TGTGCCAGCAGCTTGTACCTCAGTTTAGCGGGAGACACCGGGGAGCTGTTTTTT.